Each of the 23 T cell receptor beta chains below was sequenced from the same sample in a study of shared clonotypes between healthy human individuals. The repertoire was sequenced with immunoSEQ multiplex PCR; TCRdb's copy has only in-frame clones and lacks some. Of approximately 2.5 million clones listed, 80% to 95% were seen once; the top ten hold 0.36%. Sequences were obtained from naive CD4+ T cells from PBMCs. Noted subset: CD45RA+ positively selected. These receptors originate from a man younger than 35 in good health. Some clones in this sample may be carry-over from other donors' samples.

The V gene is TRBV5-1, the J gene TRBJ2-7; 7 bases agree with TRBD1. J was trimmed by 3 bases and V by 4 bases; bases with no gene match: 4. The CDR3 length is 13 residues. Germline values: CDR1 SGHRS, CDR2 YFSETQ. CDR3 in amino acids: CASSVTGDYEQYF. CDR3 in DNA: TGCGCCAGCAGCGTTACAGGGGACTACGAGCAGTACTTC. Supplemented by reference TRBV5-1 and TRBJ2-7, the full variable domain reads KAGVTQTPRYLIKTRGQQVTLSCSPISGHRSVSWYQQTPGQGLQFLFEYFSETQRNKGNFPGRFSGRQFSNSRSEMNVSTLELGDSALYLCASSVTGDYEQYFGPGTRLTVT.

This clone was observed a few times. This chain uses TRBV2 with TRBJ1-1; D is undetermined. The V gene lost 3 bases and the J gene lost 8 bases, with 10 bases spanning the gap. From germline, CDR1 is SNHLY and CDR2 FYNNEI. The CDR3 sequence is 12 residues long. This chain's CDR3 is CASSEYLGEAFF. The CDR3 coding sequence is TGTGCCAGCAGTGAGTATCTGGGGGAAGCTTTCTTT.

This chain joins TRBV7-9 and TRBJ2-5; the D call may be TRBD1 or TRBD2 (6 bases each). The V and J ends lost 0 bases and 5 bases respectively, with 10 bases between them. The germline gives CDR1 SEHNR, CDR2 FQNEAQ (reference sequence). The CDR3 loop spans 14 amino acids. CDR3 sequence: CASSLAGGEETQYF. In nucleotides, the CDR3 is TGTGCCAGCAGCTTAGCGGGGGGCGAGGAGACCCAGTACTTC.

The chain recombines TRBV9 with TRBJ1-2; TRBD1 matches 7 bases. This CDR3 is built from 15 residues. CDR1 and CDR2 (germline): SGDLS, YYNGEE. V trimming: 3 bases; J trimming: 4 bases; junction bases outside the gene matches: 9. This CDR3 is CASSAGTAGTYGYTF. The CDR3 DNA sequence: TGTGCCAGCAGCGCCGGGACAGCCGGGACCTATGGCTACACCTTC.

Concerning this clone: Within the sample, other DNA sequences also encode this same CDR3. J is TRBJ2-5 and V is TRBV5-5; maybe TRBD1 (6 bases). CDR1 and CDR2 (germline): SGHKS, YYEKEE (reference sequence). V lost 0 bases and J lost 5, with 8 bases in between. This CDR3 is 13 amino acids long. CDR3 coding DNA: TGTGCCAGCAGCTTGGAGGGGGAGGAGACCCAGTACTTC. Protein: CASSLEGEETQYF. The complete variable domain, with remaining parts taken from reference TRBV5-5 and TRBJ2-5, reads DAGVTQSPTHLIKTRGQQVTLRCSPISGHKSVSWYQQVLGQGPQFIFQYYEKEERGRGNFPDRFSARQFPNYSSELNVNALLLGDSALYLCASSLEGEETQYFGPGTRLLVL.

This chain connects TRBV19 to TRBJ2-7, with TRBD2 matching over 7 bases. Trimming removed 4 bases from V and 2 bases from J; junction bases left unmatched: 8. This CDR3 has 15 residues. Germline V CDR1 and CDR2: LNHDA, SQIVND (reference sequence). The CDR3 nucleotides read TGTGCCAGTAGTAGACTGGGGGGGACCCCCTACGAGCAGTACTTC. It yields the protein CASSRLGGTPYEQYF. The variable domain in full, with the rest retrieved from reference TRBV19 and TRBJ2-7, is DGGITQSPKYLFRKEGQNVTLSCEQNLNHDAMYWYRQDPGQGLRLIYYSQIVNDFQKGDIAEGYSVSREKKESFPLTVTSAQKNPTAFYLCASSRLGGTPYEQYFGPGTRLTVT.

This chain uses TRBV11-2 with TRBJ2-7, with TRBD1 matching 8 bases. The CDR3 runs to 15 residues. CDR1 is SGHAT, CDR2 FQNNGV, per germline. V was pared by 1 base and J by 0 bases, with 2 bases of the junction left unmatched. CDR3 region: CASSLGDRFSYEQYF. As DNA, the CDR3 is TGTGCCAGCAGCTTAGGGGACAGGTTCTCCTACGAGCAGTACTTC.

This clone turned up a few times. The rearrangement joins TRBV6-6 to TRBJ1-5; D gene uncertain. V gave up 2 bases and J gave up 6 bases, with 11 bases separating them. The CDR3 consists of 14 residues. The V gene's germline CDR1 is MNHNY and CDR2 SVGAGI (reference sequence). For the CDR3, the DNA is TGTGCCAGCAGTTACAGGTCTCAGGCTCAGCCCCAGCATTTT. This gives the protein CASSYRSQAQPQHF.

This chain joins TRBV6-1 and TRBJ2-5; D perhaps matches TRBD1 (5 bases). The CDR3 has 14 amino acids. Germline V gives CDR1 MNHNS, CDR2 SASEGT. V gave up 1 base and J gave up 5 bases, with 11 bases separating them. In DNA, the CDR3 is TGTGCCAGCAGTGAAGGATCCAGGGATGAGACCCAGTACTTC. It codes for CASSEGSRDETQYF.

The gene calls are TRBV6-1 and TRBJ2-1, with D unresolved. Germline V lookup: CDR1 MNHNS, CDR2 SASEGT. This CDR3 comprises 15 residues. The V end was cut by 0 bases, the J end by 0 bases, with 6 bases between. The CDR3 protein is CASSEAPSSYNEQFF. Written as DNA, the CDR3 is TGTGCCAGCAGTGAAGCGCCGAGCTCCTACAATGAGCAGTTCTTC.

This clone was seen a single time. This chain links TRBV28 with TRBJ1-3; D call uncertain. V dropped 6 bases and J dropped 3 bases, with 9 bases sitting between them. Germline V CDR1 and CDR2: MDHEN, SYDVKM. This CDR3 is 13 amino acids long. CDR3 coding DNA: TGTGCCAGCAGCGTCCCCCTTGGAAACACCATATATTTT. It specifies CASSVPLGNTIYF.

DNA for the CDR3: TGTGCCAGCAGCTTAGATTTTCGTCTAGCGGGCGCCAAAAACATTCAGTACTTC. Translating it yields CASSLDFRLAGAKNIQYF. The chain links TRBV11-2 to TRBJ2-4; 8 bases align to TRBD2. Looked up from germline, CDR1 is SGHAT and CDR2 is FQNNGV. V lost 0 bases and J lost 1; bases outside the gene matches: 8. CDR3 length equals 18 residues.

This chain's CDR3 is CASSLGHGGTEAFF. The CDR3 DNA reads as TGTGCCAGCAGTTTGGGCCACGGCGGCACTGAAGCTTTCTTT. The chain employs TRBV28 and TRBJ1-1; D is ambiguous. This CDR3 comprises 14 residues. Germline lookup yields CDR1 MDHEN and CDR2 SYDVKM. The ends were cut back, 3 bases at V and 4 bases at J, with 12 bases in the middle.

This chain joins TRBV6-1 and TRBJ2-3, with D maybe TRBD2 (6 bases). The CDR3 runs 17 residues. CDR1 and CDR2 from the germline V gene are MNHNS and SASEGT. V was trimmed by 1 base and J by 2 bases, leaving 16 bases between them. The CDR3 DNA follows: TGTGCCAGCAGTGAAGGCTCGGGAGTAAGTGACACAGATACGCAGTATTTT. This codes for CASSEGSGVSDTDTQYF.

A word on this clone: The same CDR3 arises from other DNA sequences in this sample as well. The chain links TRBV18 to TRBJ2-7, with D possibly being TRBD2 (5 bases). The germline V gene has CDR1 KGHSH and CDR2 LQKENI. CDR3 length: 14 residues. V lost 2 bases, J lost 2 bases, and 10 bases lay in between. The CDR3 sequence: CASSPMRDAYEQYF. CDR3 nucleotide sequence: TGTGCCAGCTCACCAATGAGGGATGCCTACGAGCAGTACTTC.

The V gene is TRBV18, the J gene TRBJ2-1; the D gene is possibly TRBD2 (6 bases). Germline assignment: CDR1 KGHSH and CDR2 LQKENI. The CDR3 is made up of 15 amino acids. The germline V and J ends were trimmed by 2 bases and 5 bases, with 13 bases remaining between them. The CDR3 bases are TGTGCCAGCTCACCAACTAGCCGGGCCGACAATGAGCAGTTCTTC. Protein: CASSPTSRADNEQFF.

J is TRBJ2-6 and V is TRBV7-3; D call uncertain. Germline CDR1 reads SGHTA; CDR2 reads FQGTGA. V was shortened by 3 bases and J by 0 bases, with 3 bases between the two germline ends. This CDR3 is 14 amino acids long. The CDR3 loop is CASSFNSGANVLTF. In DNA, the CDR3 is TGTGCCAGCAGCTTCAACTCTGGGGCCAACGTCCTGACTTTC.

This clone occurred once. CDR3 nucleotide sequence: TGTGCCAGCAGTGTTCGGGGTATCAGGTTCGAAACGTTCTTT. The encoded protein is CASSVRGIRFETFF. The chain links TRBV6-1 to TRBJ1-1; D is ambiguous. Germline CDR1 and CDR2: MNHNS and SASEGT. Trimming pared 4 bases from V and 14 bases from J, leaving 23 bases between. CDR3 length: 14 residues.

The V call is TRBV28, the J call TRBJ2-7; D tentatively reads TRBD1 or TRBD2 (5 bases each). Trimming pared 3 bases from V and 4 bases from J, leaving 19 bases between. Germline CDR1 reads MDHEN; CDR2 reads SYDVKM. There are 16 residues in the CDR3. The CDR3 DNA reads TGTGCCAGCAGTTTTGGCCCTAGTCGGGGCGGATACGAGCAGTACTTC. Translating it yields CASSFGPSRGGYEQYF.

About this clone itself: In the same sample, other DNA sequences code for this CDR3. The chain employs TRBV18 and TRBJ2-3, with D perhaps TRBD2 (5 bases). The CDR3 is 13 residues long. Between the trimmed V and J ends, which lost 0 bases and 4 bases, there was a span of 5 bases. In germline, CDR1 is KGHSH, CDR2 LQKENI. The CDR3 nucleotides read TGTGCCAGCTCACCACCCGGGGCAGATACGCAGTATTTT. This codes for CASSPPGADTQYF.

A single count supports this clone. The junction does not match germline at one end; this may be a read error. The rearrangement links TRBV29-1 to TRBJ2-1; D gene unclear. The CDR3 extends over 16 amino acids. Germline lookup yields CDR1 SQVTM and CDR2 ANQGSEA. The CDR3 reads CSVEGVLRTEKNAQFF. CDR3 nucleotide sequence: TGCAGCGTTGAAGGTGTTTTGAGGACGGAAAAAAATGCGCAGTTCTTC.

CDR3 in amino acids: CASSQLKVGANTGELFF. DNA of the CDR3: TGTGCCAGCAGCCAGCTCAAAGTGGGCGCGAACACCGGGGAGCTGTTTTTT. The chain employs TRBV14 and TRBJ2-2; unclear D gene. CDR1 SGHDN and CDR2 FVKESK come from the germline V gene. The CDR3 runs 17 residues. V gave up 3 bases and J gave up 0 bases, with 14 bases separating them.

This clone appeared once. This CDR3 is CAIRETGGGEQFF. CDR3 coding DNA: TGTGCCATCAGAGAGACAGGGGGCGGTGAGCAGTTCTTC. The chain recombines TRBV10-3 with TRBJ2-1; 10 bases agree with TRBD1. This CDR3 has 13 residues. V lost 6 bases and J lost 9; bases outside the gene matches: 5. Germline CDR1 and CDR2: ENHRY and SYGVKD.